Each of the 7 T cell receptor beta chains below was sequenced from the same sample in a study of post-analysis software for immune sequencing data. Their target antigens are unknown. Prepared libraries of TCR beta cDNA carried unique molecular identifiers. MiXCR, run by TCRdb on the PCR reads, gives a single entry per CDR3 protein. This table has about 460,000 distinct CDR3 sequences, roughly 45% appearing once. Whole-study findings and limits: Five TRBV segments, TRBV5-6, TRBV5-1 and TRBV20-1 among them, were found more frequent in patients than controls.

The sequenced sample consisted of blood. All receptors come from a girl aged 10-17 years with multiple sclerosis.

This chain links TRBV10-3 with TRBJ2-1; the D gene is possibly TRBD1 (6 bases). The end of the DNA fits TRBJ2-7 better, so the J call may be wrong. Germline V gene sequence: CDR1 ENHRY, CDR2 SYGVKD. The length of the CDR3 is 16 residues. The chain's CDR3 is CAISPTTGLSYNEQYF. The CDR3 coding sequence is TGTGCCATCAGTCCAACGACAGGTCTCTCCTACAATGAGCAGTACTTC.

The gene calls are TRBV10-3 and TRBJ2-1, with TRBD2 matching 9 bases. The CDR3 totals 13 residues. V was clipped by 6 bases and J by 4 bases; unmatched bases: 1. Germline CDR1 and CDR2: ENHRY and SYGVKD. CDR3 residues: CAISTSGYNEQFF. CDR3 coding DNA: TGTGCCATCAGCACTAGCGGGTACAATGAGCAGTTCTTC.

Here the CDR3 DNA reads TGTGCCAGCAGTCACCGGGACAGATTCGAGTTGAACACTGAAGCTTTCTTT. This codes for CASSHRDRFELNTEAFF. V is TRBV6-5 and J is TRBJ1-1; 7 bases are a match to TRBD1. CDR3 length: 17 amino acids. V shed 5 bases and J 0 bases; nucleotides not matched to a gene: 12. Germline loops: CDR1 MNHEY, CDR2 SVGAGI.

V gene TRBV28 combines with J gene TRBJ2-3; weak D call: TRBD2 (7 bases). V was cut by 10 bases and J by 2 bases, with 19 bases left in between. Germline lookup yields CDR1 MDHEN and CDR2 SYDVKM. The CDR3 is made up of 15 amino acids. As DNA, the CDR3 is TGTGCCACTGGGGGGGGCCCCTACTCCACAGATACGCAGTATTTT. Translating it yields CATGGGPYSTDTQYF.

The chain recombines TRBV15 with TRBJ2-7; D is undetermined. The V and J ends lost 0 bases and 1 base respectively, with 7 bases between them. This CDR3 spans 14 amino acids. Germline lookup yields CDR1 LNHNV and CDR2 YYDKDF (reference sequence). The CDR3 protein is CATSRERVSYEQYF. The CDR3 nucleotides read TGTGCCACCAGCAGAGAACGGGTATCCTACGAGCAGTACTTC.

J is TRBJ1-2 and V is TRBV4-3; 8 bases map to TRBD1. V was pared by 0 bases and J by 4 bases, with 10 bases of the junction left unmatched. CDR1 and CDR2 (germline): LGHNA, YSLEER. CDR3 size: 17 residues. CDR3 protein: CASSQDRSGGLIYGYTF. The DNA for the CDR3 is TGCGCCAGCAGCCAAGATCGGTCAGGGGGCTTGATCTATGGCTACACCTTC.

The CDR3 DNA sequence: TGCAGTGCTGGGACTGACACAGATACGCAGTATTTT. It is translated as CSAGTDTDTQYF. The V call is TRBV20-1, the J call TRBJ2-3, with D tentatively TRBD2 (6 bases). V was shortened by 5 bases and J by 2 bases, with 8 bases between the two germline ends. CDR1 and CDR2 (germline): DFQATT, SNEGSKA (reference sequence). The CDR3 is made up of 12 amino acids.